Below are 2 T cell receptor beta chains sequenced from a single sample in a study of spatial heterogeneity in lung cancer. TCRdb analysed the 5' RACE reads with MiXCR anew, one entry per CDR3 protein. The table shows a few thousand distinct CDR3 sequences, with roughly 8% occurring only once. Their cognate antigens are unknown. The time point denotes: sample taken at primary tumor resection. Study conclusions and caveats: In tumors, expanded intratumoral alpha and beta TCR counts tracked mutation counts.

Sequences were derived from lung tumor tissue, sampled at surgery. These receptors all come from a female donor with early-stage non-small cell lung cancer.

This clonotype is medium-sized. The CDR3 spells CASSSLGPGVNEQFF. Here the CDR3 DNA reads TGTGCCAGCAGTTCGCTTGGACCCGGGGTCAATGAGCAGTTCTTC. V and J are TRBV11-2 and TRBJ2-1; D perhaps matches TRBD2 (5 bases). This CDR3 region has 15 residues. The germline CDR1 and CDR2 sequences are SGHAT and FQNNGV. V was trimmed by 6 bases and J by 6 bases, leaving 18 bases between them.

This chain connects TRBV20-1 to TRBJ2-5, with D perhaps TRBD2 (5 bases). Germline lookup yields CDR1 DFQATT and CDR2 SNEGSKA (reference sequence). The CDR3 is 13 residues long. V was shortened by 0 bases and J by 2 bases, with 7 bases between the two germline ends. The CDR3 DNA is TGCAGTGCTAGAGATTGGACTCAAGAGACCCAGTACTTC. Protein sequence: CSARDWTQETQYF.